Described below is a single T cell receptor (beta chain) sequence and its context. Its antigen is still unknown. One end of the junction does not line up with germline, which may come from a read error. The CDR3 has 16 amino acids. Germline loops: CDR1 SGHAT, CDR2 FQDESV (reference sequence). RNA was extracted from bulk tissue without any cell sorting. The sample comes from a study of tumor and adjacent non-tumor tissue in lung cancer. A modified ARM-PCR protocol with three rounds of nested PCR amplified TCRbeta. Using its own MiXCR run on the multiplex PCR reads, TCRdb lists one record per CDR3 protein. The sample lists about 110,000 distinct CDR3 sequences, roughly 73% seen once, with 30% to 45% in the top ten. General study findings and limits: Tumor tissue had significantly higher TCR diversity than normal lung.

The sequenced material came from lung tumor tissue. The gene calls are TRBV11-1 and TRBJ2-2; 9 bases are shared with TRBD1. This receptor was taken from a woman aged 60-70 years with non-small cell lung cancer. The CDR3 loop is CASNAWTGVNTRELFF. CDR3 DNA: TGTGCCAGCAATGCCTGGACAGGGGTGAACACCAGGGAGCTGTTTTTT.